This entry concerns a single T cell receptor (beta chain). Source study methods: Scientists estimated how many nucleated cells there were by amplifying reference gene primers. Libraries were prepared by immunoSEQ multiplex PCR; TCRdb keeps only in-frame clonotypes and omits some of them. That table supplies the V and J calls and clone size; D and trimming were determined from the DNA. Among about 250,000 clones listed, about 87% were seen once. This CDR3 contains 14 residues. Germline V CDR1 and CDR2: SQVTM, ANQGSEA. J was trimmed by 5 bases and V by 8 bases; bases with no gene match: 12. During active infection, Seattle patients enrolled and were then monitored through disease. The data stem from a study of blood T cell repertoires in COVID-19. Study-wide background: Some COVID-19 samples were acute and others convalescent; all came from the United States, Italy and Spain. T cells, B-cell-depleted T cells, or PBMCs provided the cDNA or gDNA that served as material.

The sequenced material came from peripheral blood. The sequence was collected from a woman aged 25 to 39 with COVID-19, enrolled during active disease. The rearrangement joins TRBV29-1 to TRBJ2-5, with 9 bases that match TRBD2. CDR3 DNA: TGCAGCCTCCGCGGGGGGGCTTCAGGGGAGACCCAGTACTTC. It codes for CSLRGGASGETQYF.